This TCR beta chain appears in the sequencing data of a study of blood T cell repertoires in COVID-19. About the study: T cells, B-cell-depleted T cells, or PBMCs provided the cDNA or gDNA that served as material.

Trimming removed 6 bases from V and 2 bases from J; junction bases left unmatched: 23. Germline V gene data show CDR1 as MNHEY and CDR2 as SMNVEV (reference sequence). The CDR3 extends over 21 amino acids. Data came from immunoSEQ multiplex PCR; TCRdb stores just in-frame clones and leaves some out. Of around 120,000 clones in the sample, roughly 84% were seen once. The gene calls are TRBV27 and TRBJ2-1, with 9 bases identical to TRBD2. The clonotype originates from a human donor in a cohort sampled during active COVID-19. Input material: peripheral blood. Here the CDR3 DNA reads TGTGCCAGCAGGCCGGGACTAGCATCGAGTGTGGGACTCGCGACCTACAATGAGCAGTTCTTC. Translation gives CASRPGLASSVGLATYNEQFF.